This T cell receptor (beta chain) was recorded in a study of CD8+ T cells in alopecia areata (dated by TCRdb to 2017 to 2018). As for the study more broadly: Treated patients were enrolled in an open-label pilot trial of oral tofacitinib, 5 to 10 mg twice daily, for moderate-to-severe alopecia areata. High-throughput TCRbeta sequencing was used to examine T cell clonal expansion in alopecia areata in both the C3H/HeJ mouse model and human patients. Disease severity in treated patients was measured with the SALT score, which quantifies the percentage of affected scalp surface area. Scalp clonality was compared among normal scalp (n=4), patchy alopecia areata scalp (n=8), and alopecia totalis/universalis scalp (n=8). TCRbeta CDR3 regions were amplified by immunoSEQ multiplex PCR with 35 Vbeta forward and 13 Jbeta reverse primers. Human TCRbeta sequencing covered scalp tissue and sorted CD4+ and CD8+ peripheral blood T cells from patchy and totalis/universalis alopecia areata patients and healthy controls. Patients stayed on tofacitinib for 6 to 18 months and then had 6 months of follow-up off drug so that delayed response and recurrence could be assessed. Patients on tofacitinib were biopsied at baseline and after 4 and 24 weeks of treatment, and several of the patients also had a later scalp biopsy. RNA was obtained with the PAXgene miRNA kit for fixed scalp, the miRNeasy kit for PBMCs, and the RNeasy kit for mouse skin.

Measured from the cysteine to the phenylalanine, the CDR3 is 14 residues long. Only the CDR3 part of the read is kept: 42 bases, read in frame from the first base. The germline V gene encodes CDR1 SQVTM and CDR2 ANQGSEA. V lost 6 bases and J lost 5 bases, and the count of bases not matched to a germline gene is 11. Points the paper makes about the study in general: Tofacitinib significantly lowered scalp clonality and the number of expanded CD8+ clones among the top 100 scalp clones. During tofacitinib treatment, many expanded lesional clones stuck around in both scalp and blood, and this persistence may partly explain why relapse happens after treatment is stopped. Because the treated cohort was small and had just a single nonresponder, larger studies are needed to establish links between baseline CD8+ expansion and response. Unlike mouse skin, where gammadelta T cells dominate, normal human skin contains resident alphabeta T cells that get sequenced too, which complicates analysis of the scalp TCR repertoire. Compared with normal scalp, lesional scalp had higher clonality and more expanded CD8+ clones, particularly in alopecia totalis/universalis, a pattern that suggests antigenic drive. Shared TCR sequences between patients were less evident than in mice, which may be partly attributable to HLA diversity in the patient population.

This clone was counted only a few times. Its antigen target is currently unknown. It has no much larger one-base neighbor in the sample; base qualities were not kept. The intended sense of this specimen's treatment or condition label: oral pan-JAK inhibitor, 5-10 mg twice daily. Lesional scalp punch biopsies and peripheral blood were collected from alopecia areata patients. PBMCs were separated by density centrifugation and stained for CD3, CD4 and CD8, after which CD4+ and CD8+ T cells were sorted on a FACSAria. The library was generated by the immunoSEQ multiplex PCR assay. RNA was extracted from all samples and reverse transcribed into cDNA as template for TCR sequencing. First-strand cDNA was synthesized using SuperScript III with a 2:1 mix of oligo-dT and random hexamers. A synthetic immune receptor repertoire was used to gauge amplification bias, and whatever bias remained was removed computationally. Per the original workflow: Raw reads were preprocessed for error removal, and CDR3 was defined according to IMGT conventions as running from the conserved cysteine to phenylalanine. Clonality was computed by normalizing Shannon entropy by log2 of the number of productive unique TCRs and subtracting the result from 1. Scalp TCRbeta sequences were cross-referenced with sorted blood CD4 and CD8 repertoires so that the CD4 or CD8 identity of scalp clones could be inferred. In its TCRdb copy, this immuneACCESS table keeps in-frame sequences only and misses some clones. Where compared with another copy, unresolved V genes explain less than half of these, and the others have no known cause. V and J calls and clone size are as listed in that table; D and trimming were resolved from the DNA. The sample records 250,000 to 350,000 clones, roughly 60% of which are singletons. The ten largest clones add up to about 0.93% of the sample.

Here the sequenced sample was CD4+ T cells sorted from blood, taken at approximately week 52, from a patient treated with tofacitinib. The rearrangement combines TRBV29-1 with TRBJ1-1; TRBD1 fits 8 bases in the junction. This clonotype was sampled from a human donor with alopecia areata. The sequenced DNA: TGCAGCGTCGCCCAGGGGGCTAAAGGGACTGAAGCTTTCTTT. Translation gives CSVAQGAKGTEAFF.